These T cell receptor beta chains were read from a single sample in a study of cytomegalovirus exposure and HLA in healthy donors. Produced via immunoSEQ multiplex PCR; TCRdb's table is partial and in-frame only. The table has some 180,000 clones, 65% to 85% seen once. Sequencing was done on a sample of PBMCs. The receptors were gathered from a girl aged 10 to 17 in good health and CMV-seropositive. Each CDR3 is given with its conserved first and last residue. The D gene is left open where the match is weak. Not every row has a clone size; where given, it reads once, few, many or a size class.

TRBJ2-1	TRBV30	-	TRBD2	CACLLAGVGNEQFF	TGTGCCTGCCTACTTGCGGGAGTAGGGAATGAGCAGTTCTTC
TRBJ2-7	TRBV25-1	-	TRBD2	CASSTSGHRYEQYF	TGTGCCAGCAGTACTAGCGGCCACCGCTACGAGCAGTACTTC
TRBJ2-1	TRBV4-2	-	TRBD2	CASSPRRGLAGGPNGYNEQFF	TGTGCCAGCAGCCCCCGGAGGGGGCTAGCGGGAGGGCCCAACGGATACAATGAGCAGTTCTTC
TRBJ1-1	TRBV6-4	-	-	CASSDGAKNTEAFF	TGTGCCAGCAGTGACGGGGCAAAGAACACTGAAGCTTTCTTT
TRBJ2-3	TRBV19	-	TRBD2	CASSIDRTSGRAKGDTQYF	TGTGCCAGTAGTATAGACCGAACTAGCGGGAGGGCCAAAGGAGATACGCAGTATTTT
TRBJ2-1	TRBV9	-	-	CASSPPGSSREGEQFF	TGTGCCAGCAGTCCGCCCGGGAGTTCCCGAGAGGGTGAGCAGTTCTTC
TRBJ2-3	TRBV5-1	-	-	CATQRGYGPDTQYF	TGCGCCACCCAGAGGGGGTATGGCCCAGATACGCAGTATTTT
TRBJ1-1	TRBV27	-	-	CASVAVNTEAFF	TGTGCCAGTGTTGCAGTGAACACTGAAGCTTTCTTT
TRBJ2-3	TRBV11-3	-	-	CASSQVSGSTDTQYF	TGTGCCAGCAGCCAAGTAAGCGGGAGCACAGATACGCAGTATTTT
TRBJ2-5	TRBV5-1	few	TRBD2	CASSLLLAGYQETQYF	TGCGCCAGCAGCTTGTTACTAGCGGGGTACCAAGAGACCCAGTACTTC
TRBJ2-7	TRBV6-5	few	TRBD1	CASSYGQEAYEQYF	TGTGCCAGCAGCTATGGACAGGAAGCCTACGAGCAGTACTTC
TRBJ2-7	TRBV30	-	-	CAWSVSSGEYEQYF	TGTGCCTGGAGTGTTTCCAGCGGTGAATACGAGCAGTACTTC
TRBJ1-2	TRBV27	-	-	CASSLVSTGGYTF	TGTGCCAGCAGTCTGGTTTCAACGGGTGGCTACACCTTC
TRBJ1-4	TRBV10-3	few	TRBD1	CAISERTGKEKLFF	TGTGCCATCAGTGAGAGGACAGGGAAGGAAAAACTGTTTTTT
TRBJ2-7	TRBV6-6	-	-	CLGRYDSPSYEQYF	TGCTTGGGGAGGTACGACAGCCCATCCTACGAGCAGTACTTC
TRBJ2-1	TRBV7-6	-	-	CASSSLPPSNEQFF	TGTGCCAGCAGCTCCCTGCCCCCTAGCAATGAGCAGTTCTTC
TRBJ1-2	TRBV29-1	-	TRBD1	CSVVGGEQGSGYTF	TGCAGCGTTGTTGGCGGAGAACAGGGGAGCGGCTACACCTTC
TRBJ1-4	TRBV7-8	-	-	CASSLEAAANEKLFF	TGTGCCAGCAGCTTAGAGGCGGCCGCTAATGAAAAACTGTTTTTT
TRBJ2-5	TRBV9	few	-	CASSVDSETQYF	TGTGCCAGCAGCGTAGACTCCGAGACCCAGTACTTC
TRBJ2-7	TRBV7-8	-	TRBD2	CASSLAGGLGEQGGYEQYF	TGTGCCAGCAGCTTAGCGGGGGGGTTAGGTGAACAAGGAGGATACGAGCAGTACTTC
TRBJ1-4	TRBV5-1	-	TRBD1	CASSSDRLTNEKLFF	TGCGCCAGCAGCTCGGACAGGTTAACTAATGAAAAACTGTTTTTT
TRBJ2-5	TRBV15	-	-	CATSRVLSPRGGGRPQYF	TGTGCCACCAGCAGGGTCCTGAGCCCCAGGGGCGGTGGGAGACCCCAGTACTTC
TRBJ2-5	TRBV5-1	once	TRBD2	CASSLPTSGGRQETQYF	TGCGCCAGCAGCTTGCCCACTAGCGGGGGGAGGCAAGAGACCCAGTACTTC
TRBJ1-4	TRBV2	few	TRBD1	CASSQDRLNEKLFF	TGTGCCAGCAGTCAGGACAGGCTTAATGAAAAACTGTTTTTT
TRBJ1-1	TRBV7-9	-	-	CASSLNGKAFF	TGTGCCAGCAGCTTAAACGGGAAAGCTTTCTTT
TRBJ1-5	TRBV10-3	-	-	CAISESRGGNQPQHF	TGTGCCATCAGTGAGTCGCGGGGAGGTAATCAGCCCCAGCATTTT
TRBJ2-1	TRBV9	-	-	CASSVRRGLDTYNEQFF	TGTGCCAGCAGCGTGCGCCGCGGACTGGATACCTACAATGAGCAGTTCTTC
TRBJ2-1	TRBV25-1	-	TRBD2	CASSEYFGLGTYNEQFF	TGTGCCAGCAGTGAATATTTCGGACTAGGAACCTACAATGAGCAGTTCTTC
TRBJ2-5	TRBV6-1	-	TRBD2	CASSSAGGVGETQYF	TGTGCCAGCAGTTCTGCGGGGGGGGTTGGGGAGACCCAGTACTTC
TRBJ2-7	TRBV10-3	-	TRBD2	CAISETSGTYEQYF	TGTGCCATCAGTGAGACTAGCGGAACCTACGAGCAGTACTTC
TRBJ2-1	TRBV6-6	-	-	CASSYTGYNEQFF	TGTGCCAGCAGTTATACAGGATACAATGAGCAGTTCTTC
TRBJ2-3	TRBV2	-	TRBD1	CASSEGQGADTQYF	TGTGCCAGCAGTGAGGGACAGGGGGCAGATACGCAGTATTTT
TRBJ2-7	TRBV15	large	TRBD2	CATSRGTSGLYEQYF	TGTGCCACCAGCCGAGGGACTAGCGGACTATACGAGCAGTACTTC
TRBJ1-2	TRBV29-1	once	-	CSVERGGTFF	TGCAGCGTTGAAAGGGGGGGAACCTTCTTC
TRBJ2-7	TRBV15	few	-	CATSRASEGQYF	TGTGCCACCAGCAGAGCAAGCGAGGGGCAGTACTTC
TRBJ2-7	TRBV30	-	TRBD2	CAWGLAGVSYEQYF	TGTGCCTGGGGACTAGCGGGAGTAAGTTACGAGCAGTACTTC